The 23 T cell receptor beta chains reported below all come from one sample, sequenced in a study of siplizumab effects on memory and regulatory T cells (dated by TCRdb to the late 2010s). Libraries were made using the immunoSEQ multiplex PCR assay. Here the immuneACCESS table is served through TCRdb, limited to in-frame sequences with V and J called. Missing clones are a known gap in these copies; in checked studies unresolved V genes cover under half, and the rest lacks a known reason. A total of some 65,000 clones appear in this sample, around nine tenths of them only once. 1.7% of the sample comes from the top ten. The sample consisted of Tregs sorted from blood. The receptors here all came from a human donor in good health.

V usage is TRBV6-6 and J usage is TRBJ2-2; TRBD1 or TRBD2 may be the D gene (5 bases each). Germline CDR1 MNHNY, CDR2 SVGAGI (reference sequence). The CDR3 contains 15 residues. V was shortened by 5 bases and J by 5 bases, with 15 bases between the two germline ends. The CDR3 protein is CASSPGTLGTGELFF. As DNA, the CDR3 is TGTGCCAGCAGTCCCGGGACCCTTGGGACCGGGGAGCTGTTTTTT.

The CDR3, as DNA: TGCGCCAGCAGCCAAGATCGGGGGCTAGCCAAAAACATTCAGTACTTC. It codes for CASSQDRGLAKNIQYF. This sequence joins TRBV4-1 and TRBJ2-4, with D possibly called TRBD1 or TRBD2 (6 bases each). The CDR3 has 16 amino acids. Trimming took off 0 bases at V and 0 bases at J, with 9 bases between the two ends. The germline V gene has CDR1 MGHRA and CDR2 YSYEKL.

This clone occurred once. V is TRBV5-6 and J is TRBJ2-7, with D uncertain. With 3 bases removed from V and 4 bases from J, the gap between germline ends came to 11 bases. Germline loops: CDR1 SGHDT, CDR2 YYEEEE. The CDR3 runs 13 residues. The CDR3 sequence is CASSSGTSYEQYF. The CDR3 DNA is TGTGCCAGCAGCTCGGGTACGTCGTACGAGCAGTACTTC.

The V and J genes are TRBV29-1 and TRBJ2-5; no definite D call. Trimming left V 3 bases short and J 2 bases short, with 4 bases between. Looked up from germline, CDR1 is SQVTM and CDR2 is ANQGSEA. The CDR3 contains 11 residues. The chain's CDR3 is CSVDGQETQYF. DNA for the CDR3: TGCAGCGTTGATGGACAAGAGACCCAGTACTTC.

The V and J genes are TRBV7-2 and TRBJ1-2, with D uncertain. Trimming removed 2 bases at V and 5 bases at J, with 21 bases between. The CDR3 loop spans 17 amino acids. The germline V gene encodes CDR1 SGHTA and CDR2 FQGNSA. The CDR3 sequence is CASSLSARTLLIYGYTF. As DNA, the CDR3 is TGTGCCAGCAGCTTAAGTGCCAGAACGCTACTAATATATGGCTACACCTTC. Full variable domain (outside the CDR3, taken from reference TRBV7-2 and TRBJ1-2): GAGVSQSPSNKVTEKGKDVELRCDPISGHTALYWYRQSLGQGLEFLIYFQGNSAPDKSGLPSDRFSAERTGGSVSTLTIQRTQQEDSAVYLCASSLSARTLLIYGYTFGSGTRLTVV.

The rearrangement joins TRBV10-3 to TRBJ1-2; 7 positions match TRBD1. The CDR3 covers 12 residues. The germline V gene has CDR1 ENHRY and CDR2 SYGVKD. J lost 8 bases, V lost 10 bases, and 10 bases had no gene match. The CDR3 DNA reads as TGTGCCACCAACCGACAGGGAGGCGGCTACACCTTC. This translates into CATNRQGGGYTF.

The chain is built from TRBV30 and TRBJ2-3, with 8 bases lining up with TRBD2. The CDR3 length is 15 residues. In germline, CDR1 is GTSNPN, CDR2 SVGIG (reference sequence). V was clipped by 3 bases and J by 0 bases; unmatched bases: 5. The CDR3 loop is CAWSKLAVSTDTQYF. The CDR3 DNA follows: TGTGCCTGGAGCAAACTAGCGGTGAGCACAGATACGCAGTATTTT.

For the CDR3, the DNA is TGTGCCATCAGGTCACGACAGATTGGCTACACCTTC. Its protein product is CAIRSRQIGYTF. The V call is TRBV10-3, the J call TRBJ1-2; weak D call: TRBD1 (5 bases). Germline CDR1 ENHRY, CDR2 SYGVKD. This CDR3 has 12 residues. V lost 6 bases and J 7 bases, leaving 12 bases between the germline ends.

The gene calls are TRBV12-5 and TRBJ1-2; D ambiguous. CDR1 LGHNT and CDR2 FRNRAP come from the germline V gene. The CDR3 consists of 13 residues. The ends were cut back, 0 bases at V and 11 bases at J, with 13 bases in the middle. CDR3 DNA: TGTGCTAGTGGTTTGGTCACGGGCCGTAGTTACACCTTC. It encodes CASGLVTGRSYTF.

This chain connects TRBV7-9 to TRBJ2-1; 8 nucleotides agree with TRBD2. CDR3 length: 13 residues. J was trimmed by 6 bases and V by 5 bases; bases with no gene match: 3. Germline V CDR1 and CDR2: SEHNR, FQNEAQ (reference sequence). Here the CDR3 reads CASSHTSGNEQFF. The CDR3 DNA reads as TGTGCCAGCAGCCACACTAGCGGCAATGAGCAGTTCTTC.

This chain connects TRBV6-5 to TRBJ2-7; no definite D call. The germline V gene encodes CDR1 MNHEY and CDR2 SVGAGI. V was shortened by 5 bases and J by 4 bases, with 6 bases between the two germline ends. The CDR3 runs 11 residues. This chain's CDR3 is CASSELYEQYF. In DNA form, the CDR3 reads TGTGCCAGCAGTGAGTTATACGAGCAGTACTTC.

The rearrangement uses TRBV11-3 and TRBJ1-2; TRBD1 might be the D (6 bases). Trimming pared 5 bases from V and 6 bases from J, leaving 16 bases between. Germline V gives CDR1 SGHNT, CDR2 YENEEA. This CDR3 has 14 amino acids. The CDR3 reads CASSARPEGDGYTF. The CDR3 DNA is TGTGCCAGCAGCGCCCGACCGGAGGGGGATGGCTACACCTTC.

The CDR3 DNA is TGTGCCAGTAGTATAATTGGCAGGGGGCAAAACTATGGCTACACCTTC. This sequence encodes CASSIIGRGQNYGYTF. J is TRBJ1-2 and V is TRBV19, with 8 bases fitting TRBD1. The V segment lost 2 bases and the J segment 2 bases; nucleotides outside the gene matches: 7. CDR1 and CDR2 from the germline V gene are LNHDA and SQIVND (reference sequence). The CDR3 runs to 16 residues. Variable domain in full (rest from reference TRBV19 and TRBJ1-2): DGGITQSPKYLFRKEGQNVTLSCEQNLNHDAMYWYRQDPGQGLRLIYYSQIVNDFQKGDIAEGYSVSREKKESFPLTVTSAQKNPTAFYLCASSIIGRGQNYGYTFGSGTRLTVV.

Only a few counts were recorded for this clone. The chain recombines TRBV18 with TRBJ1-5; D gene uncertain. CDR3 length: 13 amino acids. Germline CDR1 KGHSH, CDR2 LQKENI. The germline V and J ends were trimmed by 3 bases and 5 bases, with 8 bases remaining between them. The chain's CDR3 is CASSPDPHQPQHF. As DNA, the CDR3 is TGTGCCAGCTCACCGGACCCCCATCAGCCCCAGCATTTT. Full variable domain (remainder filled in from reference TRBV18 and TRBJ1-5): NAGVMQNPRHLVRRRGQEARLRCSPMKGHSHVYWYRQLPEEGLKFMVYLQKENIIDESGMPKERFSAEFPKEGPSILRIQQVVRGDSAAYFCASSPDPHQPQHFGDGTRLSIL.

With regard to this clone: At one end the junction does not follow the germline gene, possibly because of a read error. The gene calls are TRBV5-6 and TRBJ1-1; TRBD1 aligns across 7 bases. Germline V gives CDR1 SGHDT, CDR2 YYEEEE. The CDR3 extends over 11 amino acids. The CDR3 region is CASSLGPGGIF. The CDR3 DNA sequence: TGTGCCAGCAGCTTGGGACCAGGGGGGATCTTT.

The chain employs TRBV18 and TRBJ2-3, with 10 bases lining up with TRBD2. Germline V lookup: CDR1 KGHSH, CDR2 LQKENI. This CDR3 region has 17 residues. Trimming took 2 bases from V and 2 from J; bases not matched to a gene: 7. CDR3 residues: CASSPGTSASPTDTQYF. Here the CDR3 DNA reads TGTGCCAGCTCACCAGGGACTAGCGCCAGCCCCACAGATACGCAGTATTTT. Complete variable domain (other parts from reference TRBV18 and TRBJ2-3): NAGVMQNPRHLVRRRGQEARLRCSPMKGHSHVYWYRQLPEEGLKFMVYLQKENIIDESGMPKERFSAEFPKEGPSILRIQQVVRGDSAAYFCASSPGTSASPTDTQYFGPGTRLTVL.

The CDR3 bases are TGTGCCAGCAGCTTATTTTTTTTTACTGGCGGGAGTGACGAGCAGTACTTC. The encoded protein is CASSLFFFTGGSDEQYF. V is TRBV7-3 and J is TRBJ2-7; 7 bases line up with TRBD2. V dropped 2 bases and J dropped 5; count of bases not matched to a gene: 15. The CDR3 consists of 17 residues. CDR1 and CDR2 (germline): SGHTA, FQGTGA.

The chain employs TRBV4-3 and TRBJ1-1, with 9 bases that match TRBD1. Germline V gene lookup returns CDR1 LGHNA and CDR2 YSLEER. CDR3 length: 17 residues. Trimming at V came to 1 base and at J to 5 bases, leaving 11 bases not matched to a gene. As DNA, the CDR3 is TGCGCCAGCAGCCAAGCTACAGGGGGCCGGATGGTAACTGAAGCTTTCTTT. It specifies CASSQATGGRMVTEAFF.

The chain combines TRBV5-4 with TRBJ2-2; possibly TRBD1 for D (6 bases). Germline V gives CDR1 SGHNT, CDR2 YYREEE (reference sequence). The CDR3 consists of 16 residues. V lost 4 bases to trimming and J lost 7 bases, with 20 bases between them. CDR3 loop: CASSNELGSGVGELFF. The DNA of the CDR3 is TGTGCCAGCAGCAATGAGTTGGGCTCAGGGGTCGGGGAGCTGTTTTTT.

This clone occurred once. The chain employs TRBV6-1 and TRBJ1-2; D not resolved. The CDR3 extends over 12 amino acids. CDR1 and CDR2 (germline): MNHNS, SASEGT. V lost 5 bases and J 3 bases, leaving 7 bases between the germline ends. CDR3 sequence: CASSPEHYGYTF. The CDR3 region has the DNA TGTGCCAGCAGTCCAGAACACTATGGCTACACCTTC.

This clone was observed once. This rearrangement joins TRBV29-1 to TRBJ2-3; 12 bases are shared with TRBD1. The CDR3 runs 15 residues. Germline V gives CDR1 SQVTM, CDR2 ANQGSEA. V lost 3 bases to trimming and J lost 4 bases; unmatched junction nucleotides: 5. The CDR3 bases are TGCAGCGTTGAGAAAGGGACAGGGGGCGCAGATACGCAGTATTTT. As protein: CSVEKGTGGADTQYF.

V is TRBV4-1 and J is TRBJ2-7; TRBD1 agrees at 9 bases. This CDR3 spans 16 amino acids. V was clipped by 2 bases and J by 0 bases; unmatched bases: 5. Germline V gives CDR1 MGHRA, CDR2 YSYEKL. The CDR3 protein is CASSQTQGALSYEQYF. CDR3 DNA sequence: TGCGCCAGCAGCCAAACACAGGGGGCCCTCTCCTACGAGCAGTACTTC.

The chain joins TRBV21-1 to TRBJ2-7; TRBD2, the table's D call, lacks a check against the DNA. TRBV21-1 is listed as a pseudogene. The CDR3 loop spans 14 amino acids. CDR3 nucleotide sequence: TGTGCCAGCAGCAAAGTGGCGGGGGTCTACGAGCAGTACTTC. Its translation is CASSKVAGVYEQYF.